The TCR beta chain described here comes from a study of T-cell reconstitution after alpha-beta-depleted transplantation in children. Germline V gives CDR1 WSHSY, CDR2 SAAADI. The V gene end was trimmed by 6 bases and the J gene end by 2 bases; junction bases not matched to a gene: 6. The CDR3 has 15 residues. This clonotype was seen more than once but under ten times. Molecular barcoding with unique molecular identifiers was used for the TCRbeta library. Via MiXCR, TCRdb re-called the PCR reads, giving one row per CDR3 protein. This table has approximately 350,000 distinct CDR3 sequences, less than 15% appearing once.

The sequencing used PBMCs, collected from the stem cell graft. The chain carries TRBV10-2 and TRBJ2-3; 9 positions agree with TRBD2. This clonotype originated in a human donor who donated a stem cell graft to a child with Fanconi anemia. CDR3 nucleotides: TGCGCCAGCAGGCCGACTAGCGGTAACACAGATACGCAGTATTTT. Translating it yields CASRPTSGNTDTQYF.